The sequence of this T cell receptor beta chain was determined in a study of T cells in Graves' hyperthyroidism and ophthalmopathy. General observations from the study: Most expanded thyroid clonotypes above 0.001 recurred in blood.

The investigators amplified TCR beta CDR3 regions from RNA transcripts. With the HTBI primer set, the TCR CDR3 went through a first round of RT-PCR. TCRdb processed the multiplex PCR reads anew with MiXCR; each CDR3 protein has one entry. The sample gives about 400,000 distinct CDR3 sequences, approximately 14% of which show up once; 25% to 35% is in the top ten. Clinical symptoms, serum thyroxine, TRAb, thyroid ultrasound and orbital computed tomography informed diagnoses. When hyperthyroidism was first diagnosed, the blood sample was taken, preceding any ophthalmopathy symptoms. PBMCs were collected from an approximately 9.4 ml volume of fresh peripheral blood. Germline CDR1 is SGHRS and CDR2 is YFSETQ. The CDR3 length is 15 residues. Germline trimming cut 0 bases from V and 5 bases from J; bases unmatched to any gene: 4. This clonotype was recorded at least ten times. Its antigen is undetermined.

J is TRBJ2-3 and V is TRBV5-1; TRBD2 agrees at 9 bases. This clonotype originated in a woman aged 18 to 35 with Graves' hyperthyroidism that later progressed to Graves' ophthalmopathy. Sequenced material: blood. The CDR3 region is CASSLGSGRGDTQYF. For the CDR3, the DNA is TGCGCCAGCAGCTTGGGTAGCGGGAGAGGAGATACGCAGTATTTT.